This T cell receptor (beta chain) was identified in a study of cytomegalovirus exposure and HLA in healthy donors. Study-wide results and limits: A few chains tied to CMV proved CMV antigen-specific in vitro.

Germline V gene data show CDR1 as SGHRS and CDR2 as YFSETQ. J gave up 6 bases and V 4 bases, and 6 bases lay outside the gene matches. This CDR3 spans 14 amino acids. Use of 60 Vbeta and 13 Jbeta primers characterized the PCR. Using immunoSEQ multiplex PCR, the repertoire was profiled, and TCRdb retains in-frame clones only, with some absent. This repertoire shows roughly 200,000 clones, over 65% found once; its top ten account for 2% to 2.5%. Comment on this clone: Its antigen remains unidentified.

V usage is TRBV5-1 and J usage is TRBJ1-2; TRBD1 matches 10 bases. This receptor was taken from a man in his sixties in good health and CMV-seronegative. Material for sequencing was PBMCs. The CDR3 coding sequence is TGCGCCAGCAGCGGGTCCGGGACAGGGGATGGCTACACCTTC. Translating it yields CASSGSGTGDGYTF.